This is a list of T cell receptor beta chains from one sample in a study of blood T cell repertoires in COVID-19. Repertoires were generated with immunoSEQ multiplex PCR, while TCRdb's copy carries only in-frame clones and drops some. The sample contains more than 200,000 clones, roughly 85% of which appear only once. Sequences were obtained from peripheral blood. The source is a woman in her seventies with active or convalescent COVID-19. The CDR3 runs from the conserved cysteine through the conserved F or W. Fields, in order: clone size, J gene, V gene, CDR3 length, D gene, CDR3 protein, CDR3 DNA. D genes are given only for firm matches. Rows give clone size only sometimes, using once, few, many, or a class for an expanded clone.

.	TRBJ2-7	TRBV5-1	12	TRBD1	CASSLNRGEQYF	TGCGCCAGCAGCCTAAACAGGGGCGAGCAGTACTTC
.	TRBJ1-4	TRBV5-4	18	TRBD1	CASSFRQGSLEANEKLFF	TGTGCCAGCAGCTTCCGACAGGGGAGTCTAGAAGCTAATGAAAAACTGTTTTTT
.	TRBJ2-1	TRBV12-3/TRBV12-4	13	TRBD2	CASSAGAYNEQFF	TGTGCCTCCAGCGCGGGAGCCTACAATGAGCAGTTCTTC
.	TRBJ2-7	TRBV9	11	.	CASSVELGQYF	TGTGCCAGCAGCGTGGAGTTGGGGCAGTACTTC
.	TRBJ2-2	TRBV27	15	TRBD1	CASTWGQGAVGELFF	TGTGCCAGCACTTGGGGACAGGGCGCGGTCGGGGAGCTGTTTTTT
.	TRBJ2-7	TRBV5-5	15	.	CASSLTGPSSYEQYF	TGTGCCAGCAGCTTGACAGGGCCGAGCTCCTACGAGCAGTACTTC
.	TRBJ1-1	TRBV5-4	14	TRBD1	CASSIRDRGTEAFF	TGTGCCAGCAGCATAAGGGACAGGGGCACTGAAGCTTTCTTT
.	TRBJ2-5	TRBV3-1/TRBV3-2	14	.	CASSQEGGNGPQYF	TGTGCCAGCAGCCAAGAAGGGGGTAATGGTCCCCAGTACTTC
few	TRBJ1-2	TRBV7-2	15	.	CASSLMARGLDGYTF	TGTGCCAGCAGCTTAATGGCCAGGGGATTAGATGGCTACACCTTC
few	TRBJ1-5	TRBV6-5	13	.	CASRRGVNQPQHF	TGTGCCAGCAGACGGGGGGTCAATCAGCCCCAGCATTTT
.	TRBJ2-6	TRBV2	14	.	CASSDILGANVLTF	TGTGCCAGCAGTGACATACTCGGGGCCAACGTCCTGACTTTC
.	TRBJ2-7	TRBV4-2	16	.	CASSPAGGEVSYEQYF	TGTGCCAGCAGCCCGGCCGGAGGGGAGGTCTCCTACGAGCAGTACTTC
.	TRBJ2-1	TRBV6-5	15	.	CASSYSRQSYNEQFF	TGTGCCAGCAGTTACTCGCGGCAGTCTTACAATGAGCAGTTCTTC
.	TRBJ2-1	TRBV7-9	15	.	CASSLLSSSYNEQFF	TGTGCCAGCAGCTTATTGTCTAGCTCCTACAATGAGCAGTTCTTC
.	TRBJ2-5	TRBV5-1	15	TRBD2	CASSFLAGVQETQYF	TGCGCCAGCAGCTTTCTAGCGGGGGTCCAAGAGACCCAGTACTTC
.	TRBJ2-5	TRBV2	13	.	CASSERTVETQYF	TGTGCCAGCAGTGAAAGAACGGTGGAGACCCAGTACTTC
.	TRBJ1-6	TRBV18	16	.	CASSPYPLGGNSPLHF	TGTGCCAGCTCACCGTACCCCCTTGGCGGTAATTCACCCCTCCACTTT
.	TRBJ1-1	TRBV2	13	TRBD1	CASRGQRNTEAFF	TGTGCCAGCAGGGGACAGAGAAACACTGAAGCTTTCTTT
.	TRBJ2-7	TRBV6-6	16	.	CASSSEPGRSSYEQYF	TGTGCCAGCAGTTCCGAGCCCGGGAGAAGCTCCTACGAGCAGTACTTC
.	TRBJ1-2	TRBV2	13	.	CASSEQQGYGYTF	TGTGCCAGCAGTGAACAACAGGGCTATGGCTACACCTTC
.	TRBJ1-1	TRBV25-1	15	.	CASSEGARGNTEAFF	TGTGCCAGCAGTGAGGGCGCCAGGGGGAACACTGAAGCTTTCTTT
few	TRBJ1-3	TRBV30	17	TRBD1	CAWGTGSSVSSGNTIYF	TGTGCCTGGGGGACAGGGAGTTCGGTCAGCTCTGGAAACACCATATATTTT
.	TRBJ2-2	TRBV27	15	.	CASSFGRSITGELFF	TGTGCCAGCAGTTTCGGCAGGTCAATCACCGGGGAGCTGTTTTTT
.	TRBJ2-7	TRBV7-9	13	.	CASSLGAGLEQYF	TGTGCCAGCAGCTTAGGTGCGGGGTTGGAGCAGTACTTC
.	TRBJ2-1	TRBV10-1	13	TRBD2	CASSRLAGDEQFF	TGCGCCAGCAGTCGACTAGCGGGGGATGAGCAGTTCTTC
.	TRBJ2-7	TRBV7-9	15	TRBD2	CASSPQTSGYYEQYF	TGTGCCAGCAGCCCCCAGACTAGCGGGTACTACGAGCAGTACTTC
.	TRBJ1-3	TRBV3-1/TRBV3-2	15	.	CASSQGSGSGNTIYF	TGTGCCAGCAGCCAGGGGAGCGGCTCTGGAAACACCATATATTTT
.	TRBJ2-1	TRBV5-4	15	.	CASSLWDTSYNEQFF	TGTGCCAGCAGCCTTTGGGACACCTCCTACAATGAGCAGTTCTTC
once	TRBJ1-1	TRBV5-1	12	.	CASGPVAAEAFF	TGCGCCAGCGGCCCCGTCGCGGCTGAAGCTTTCTTT
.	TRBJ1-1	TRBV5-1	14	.	CASSNREGGTEAFF	TGCGCCAGCAGTAACAGGGAAGGGGGTACTGAAGCTTTCTTT
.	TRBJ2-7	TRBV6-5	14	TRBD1	CASSLQGVSYEQYF	TGTGCCAGCAGCCTACAGGGGGTATCCTACGAGCAGTACTTC
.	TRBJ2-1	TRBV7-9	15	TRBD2	CASSLGTSGSNEQFF	TGTGCCAGCAGCCTGGGGACTAGCGGGAGTAATGAGCAGTTCTTC
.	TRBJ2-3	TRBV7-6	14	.	CASSLGQVADTQYF	TGTGCCAGCAGCTTAGGACAGGTTGCAGATACGCAGTATTTT
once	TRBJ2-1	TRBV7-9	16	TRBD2	CASSSPGTNSYNEQFF	TGTGCCAGCAGCTCACCCGGGACTAACTCCTACAATGAGCAGTTCTTC
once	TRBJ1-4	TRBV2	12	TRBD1	CASRAGGEKLFF	TGTGCCAGCAGGGCAGGGGGGGAAAAACTGTTTTTT
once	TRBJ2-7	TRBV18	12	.	CASSYSGVEQYF	TGTGCCAGCTCCTATTCCGGGGTCGAGCAGTACTTC
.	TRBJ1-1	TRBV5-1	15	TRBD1	CASSLGGQGTSEAFF	TGCGCCAGCAGCTTGGGGGGACAGGGGACATCCGAAGCTTTCTTT
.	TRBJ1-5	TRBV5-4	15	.	CASSNGGVFTQPQHF	TGTGCCAGCAGCAATGGCGGGGTTTTCACTCAGCCCCAGCATTTT
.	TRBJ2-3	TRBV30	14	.	CAWSRGLSTDTQYF	TGTGCCTGGAGCCGGGGTCTCTCAACAGATACGCAGTATTTT
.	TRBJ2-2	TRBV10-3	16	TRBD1	CAITPGQGLNTGELFF	TGTGCCATCACCCCGGGACAGGGACTTAACACCGGGGAGCTGTTTTTT
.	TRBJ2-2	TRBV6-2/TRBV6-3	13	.	CASSPSVTGELFF	TGTGCCAGCAGTCCGTCCGTCACCGGGGAGCTGTTTTTT
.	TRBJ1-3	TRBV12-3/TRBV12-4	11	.	CASSLWGDLDF	TGTGCCAGCAGTTTGTGGGGGGACCTCGATTTT
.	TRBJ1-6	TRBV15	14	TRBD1	CATSLTGDNSPLHF	TGTGCCACCAGCCTTACAGGGGATAATTCACCCCTCCACTTT
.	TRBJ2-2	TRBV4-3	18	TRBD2	CASSQDLIAGAATGELFF	TGCGCCAGCAGCCAAGATTTAATAGCGGGGGCCGCCACCGGGGAGCTGTTTTTT